This T cell receptor beta chain was obtained from a study of human T cells and chemical hapten exposure. In the study overall: Mostly female patients had alopecia areata, totalis or universalis. Small volume differences among pooled libraries mainly caused per-sample TCR yield variation.

Each CDR3 protein is one row after TCRdb ran MiXCR on the RACE reads. The sample records just under 65,000 distinct CDR3 sequences, approximately 11% being singletons. The CDR3 extends over 15 amino acids. V lost 3 bases and J lost 0; bases outside the gene matches: 2. Germline V gene sequence: CDR1 LNHDA, CDR2 SQIVND (reference sequence). This sample's time point: patch test 3, about 24 weeks after DPC sensitization. Treatment described: therapeutic diphenylcyclopropenone sensitization with weekly scalp DPC. Extraction of total RNA was performed on unfractionated whole blood. The receptor was derived from a woman aged 25 to 45 with alopecia areata. Some clones in this sample may be carry-over from other donors' samples. The sample consisted of whole blood, taken in connection with sensitization to the hapten diphenylcyclopropenone (DPC). This chain connects TRBV19 to TRBJ1-5, with 7 bases fitting TRBD1. CDR3 amino acids: CASSITGDSNQPQHF. The DNA of the CDR3 is TGTGCCAGTAGTATCACAGGGGATAGCAATCAGCCCCAGCATTTT. Together with reference TRBV19 and TRBJ1-5, the CDR3 gives the full variable domain: DGGITQSPKYLFRKEGQNVTLSCEQNLNHDAMYWYRQDPGQGLRLIYYSQIVNDFQKGDIAEGYSVSREKKESFPLTVTSAQKNPTAFYLCASSITGDSNQPQHFGDGTRLSIL.